The 26 T cell receptor beta chains below come from one sample, sequenced in a study of T cells in Graves' hyperthyroidism and ophthalmopathy. The source material, RNA transcripts, was used to amplify TCR beta CDR3 regions. HTBI primers were used for first-round RT-PCR of the TCR CDR3. TCRdb called the multiplex PCR reads again in MiXCR, with one record for every CDR3 protein. This table holds about 420,000 distinct CDR3 sequences, approximately 15% found once. What was sequenced was blood. Source of these receptors: a woman in her late teens or twenties with Graves' hyperthyroidism.

This clonotype has at least ten counts. V gene TRBV12-3 or TRBV12-4 combines with J gene TRBJ2-7; 8 bases map to TRBD1. V shed 4 bases, J shed 2 bases, and the junction held 1 base outside the gene matches. The CDR3 sequence is 13 residues long. CDR3 DNA: TGTGCCAGCAGTTGGACAGGGACCTACGAGCAGTACTTC. Its protein is CASSWTGTYEQYF.

Only a few counts were recorded for this clonotype. V gene TRBV7-9 combines with J gene TRBJ1-4; TRBD1 matches at 7 bases. Germline CDR1 SEHNR, CDR2 FQNEAQ (reference sequence). This CDR3 region has 14 residues. V lost 4 bases, J lost 3 bases, and 2 bases stayed unmatched. This CDR3 is CASSSDRANEKLFF. In DNA, the CDR3 is TGTGCCAGCAGCTCCGACAGGGCTAATGAAAAACTGTTTTTT.

This clonotype has a count of ten or more. The chain links TRBV7-9 to TRBJ2-3; 8 positions match TRBD2. Per germline, CDR1 SEHNR and CDR2 FQNEAQ (reference sequence). The CDR3 is 16 residues long. Germline trimming cut 4 bases from V and 4 bases from J; bases unmatched to any gene: 10. For the CDR3, the DNA is TGTGCCAGCAGCTCTCTGGCGGGAGGTCTCCCAGATACGCAGTATTTT. It specifies CASSSLAGGLPDTQYF. The full variable domain, completed using reference TRBV7-9 and TRBJ2-3, is DTGVSQNPRHKITKRGQNVTFRCDPISEHNRLYWYRQTLGQGPEFLTYFQNEAQLEKSRLLSDRFSAERPKGSFSTLEIQRTEQGDSAMYLCASSSLAGGLPDTQYFGPGTRLTVL.

This sequence joins TRBV28 and TRBJ1-4; TRBD1 agrees at 9 bases. The CDR3 runs 15 residues. J gave up 5 bases and V 3 bases, and 4 bases lay outside the gene matches. CDR1 MDHEN and CDR2 SYDVKM come from the germline V gene. The chain's CDR3 is CASSLGQGQNEKLFF. The CDR3 DNA follows: TGTGCCAGCAGTTTGGGACAGGGCCAGAATGAAAAACTGTTTTTT. Full variable domain (missing parts from reference TRBV28 and TRBJ1-4): DVKVTQSSRYLVKRTGEKVFLECVQDMDHENMFWYRQDPGLGLRLIYFSYDVKMKEKGDIPEGYSVSREKKERFSLILESASTNQTSMYLCASSLGQGQNEKLFFGSGTQLSVL.

This clonotype has at least ten counts. The chain recombines TRBV9 with TRBJ2-1, with 7 nucleotides matching TRBD2. The CDR3 has 15 residues. Trimming removed 7 bases from V and 6 bases from J; junction bases left unmatched: 13. Germline lookup yields CDR1 SGDLS and CDR2 YYNGEE. DNA for the CDR3: TGTGCCAGCGGGGGGGGAGGTGTTGGGTCCAATGAGCAGTTCTTC. Its translation is CASGGGGVGSNEQFF.

This clonotype has a count of ten or more. The chain carries TRBV2 and TRBJ1-2; 8 bases map to TRBD1. Germline lookup yields CDR1 SNHLY and CDR2 FYNNEI. This CDR3 contains 13 residues. The V and J ends lost 4 bases and 6 bases, in that order; junction bases with no gene match: 4. The CDR3 loop is CASSVRTGNGYTF. Here the CDR3 DNA reads TGTGCCAGCAGTGTACGGACAGGGAATGGCTACACCTTC.

In this sample, this clonotype turned up a few times. The genes are TRBV7-2 and TRBJ2-7; possible D gene TRBD2, 5 bases. The CDR3 runs 14 residues. Germline V gives CDR1 SGHTA, CDR2 FQGNSA. Trimming pared 1 base from V and 1 base from J, leaving 8 bases between. The CDR3 DNA is TGTACCAGCAGCTTAGTTGAGCGGTCCTACGAGCAGTACTTC. It yields the protein CTSSLVERSYEQYF.

The genes are TRBV11-2 and TRBJ2-1, with 8 bases lining up with TRBD2. Looked up from germline, CDR1 is SGHAT and CDR2 is FQNNGV. The V gene end was trimmed by 10 bases and the J gene end by 6 bases; junction bases not matched to a gene: 17. The CDR3 sequence is 16 residues long. The CDR3 coding sequence is TGTGCCATCAGTGACCCGGGACTAGAGGCCTCCAATGAGCAGTTCTTC. It specifies CAISDPGLEASNEQFF.

Ten or more counts support this clonotype. V is TRBV28 and J is TRBJ2-7; D perhaps matches TRBD2 (5 bases). V lost 5 bases and J lost 4, with 15 bases in between. CDR3 length: 14 residues. The germline V gene encodes CDR1 MDHEN and CDR2 SYDVKM. As DNA, the CDR3 is TGTGCCAGCAGTGCCCCGGGATCTCAATACGAGCAGTACTTC. Its protein is CASSAPGSQYEQYF.

This chain links TRBV14 with TRBJ2-2, with 7 bases that match TRBD1. Germline values: CDR1 SGHDN, CDR2 FVKESK. The length of the CDR3 is 15 residues. V lost 4 bases, J lost 6 bases, and 8 bases stayed unmatched. The CDR3, as DNA: TGTGCCAGCAGCCCAAGGAAGGGGGCAGCCGGGGAGCTGTTTTTT. Translation gives CASSPRKGAAGELFF. Filled out from reference TRBV14 and TRBJ2-2, the complete variable domain reads EAGVTQFPSHSVIEKGQTVTLRCDPISGHDNLYWYRRVMGKEIKFLLHFVKESKQDESGMPNNRFLAERTGGTYSTLKVQPAELEDSGVYFCASSPRKGAAGELFFGEGSRLTVL.

This clonotype occurred a few times. CDR3 loop: CASSQAAQRGGYTF. The DNA for the CDR3 is TGTGCCAGCAGCCAAGCGGCACAAAGGGGAGGCTACACCTTC. The genes are TRBV14 and TRBJ1-2; D may be TRBD1 (5 bases). V was cut by 1 base and J by 8 bases, with 14 bases left in between. The CDR3 covers 14 residues. The germline V gene encodes CDR1 SGHDN and CDR2 FVKESK.

Many counts were recorded for this clonotype. The J gene is TRBJ1-2, the V gene TRBV28; TRBD1 agrees at 7 bases. The CDR3 is 14 amino acids. The V gene end was trimmed by 6 bases and the J gene end by 4 bases; junction bases not matched to a gene: 8. Germline V gene sequence: CDR1 MDHEN, CDR2 SYDVKM. CDR3 amino acids: CASSSGTEPYGYTF. In nucleotides, the CDR3 is TGTGCCAGCAGCTCCGGGACAGAGCCCTATGGCTACACCTTC.

This clonotype was recorded many times. The chain carries TRBV6-5 and TRBJ2-5; D remains ambiguous. The CDR3 contains 14 residues. Germline loops: CDR1 MNHEY, CDR2 SVGAGI. V was shortened by 2 bases and J by 2 bases, with 9 bases between the two germline ends. The CDR3 coding sequence is TGTGCCAGCAGTTACGGAGTCCTACAAGAGACCCAGTACTTC. Translated: CASSYGVLQETQYF.

This clonotype was found a few times. The chain uses TRBV19 and TRBJ2-2; D call uncertain. Trimming left V 7 bases short and J 1 base short, with 7 bases between. The germline V gene has CDR1 LNHDA and CDR2 SQIVND (reference sequence). The length of the CDR3 is 13 residues. CDR3 in amino acids: CASKEQNTGELFF. CDR3 DNA: TGTGCCAGTAAGGAACAGAACACCGGGGAGCTGTTTTTT.

Ten or more counts support this clonotype. V gene TRBV3-1 combines with J gene TRBJ1-1, with D possibly being TRBD1 (5 bases). CDR1 and CDR2 (germline): LGHDT, YNNKEL (reference sequence). The CDR3 length is 14 residues. V was cut by 1 base and J by 3 bases, with 9 bases left in between. CDR3 amino acids: CASSQGGSDTEAFF. In DNA, the CDR3 is TGTGCCAGCAGCCAAGGGGGCTCTGACACTGAAGCTTTCTTT.

The rearrangement uses TRBV10-1 and TRBJ2-7; D is unclear. CDR1 and CDR2 from the germline V gene are WNHNN and SYGVQD (reference sequence). V lost 2 bases to trimming and J lost 7 bases, with 6 bases between them. CDR3 length: 11 residues. Here the CDR3 DNA reads TGCGCCAGCAGTGAGGTCGGGGAGCAGTACTTC. Translation gives CASSEVGEQYF.

The chain is built from TRBV29-1 and TRBJ1-2; 8 positions agree with TRBD1. Germline lookup yields CDR1 SQVTM and CDR2 ANQGSEA. The CDR3 loop spans 14 amino acids. Trimming took 7 bases from V and 3 from J; bases not matched to a gene: 10. Here the CDR3 DNA reads TGCAGCGCCCTGGACAGGGAGACGGACTATGGCTACACCTTC. Encoded protein: CSALDRETDYGYTF.

About this clonotype: A much larger clone differs by one base, so this may be a read error. The V gene is TRBV12-3 or TRBV12-4, the J gene TRBJ1-1; 7 nucleotides align to TRBD1. The CDR3 sequence is 12 residues long. The CDR3 coding sequence is TGTACCAGCAGTCCAGACAGGGTGGAAGCTTTCTTT. It is translated as CTSSPDRVEAFF.

This clonotype showed up many times. The chain carries TRBV27 and TRBJ1-4, with D possibly TRBD1 on 5 matching bases. The CDR3 is made up of 14 amino acids. Germline CDR1 MNHEY, CDR2 SMNVEV (reference sequence). V was clipped by 8 bases and J by 4 bases, with 14 bases between them. The CDR3 here is CASALTGLNEKLFF. The CDR3 DNA follows: TGTGCCAGCGCCCTTACGGGGCTTAATGAAAAACTGTTTTTT.

This clonotype was recorded many times. The CDR3 DNA is TGTGCCAGCAGCCCCCCCACAGGGGCTAGCACAGATACGCAGTATTTT. This codes for CASSPPTGASTDTQYF. The rearrangement joins TRBV11-2 to TRBJ2-3; 7 bases are shared with TRBD1. The CDR3 length is 16 residues. Germline values: CDR1 SGHAT, CDR2 FQNNGV. With V trimmed by 5 bases and J by 0 bases, 8 bases remained unmatched.

In this sample, this clonotype turned up many times. The chain uses TRBV3-1 and TRBJ1-2; TRBD1 might be the D (5 bases). Germline loops: CDR1 LGHDT, CDR2 YNNKEL (reference sequence). V lost 1 base to trimming and J lost 4 bases, with 10 bases between them. This CDR3 is built from 14 residues. CDR3 nucleotides: TGTGCCAGCAGCCAAGTCGGGGGGTCCTATGGCTACACCTTC. Residues: CASSQVGGSYGYTF.

This clonotype was counted ten times or more. The gene calls are TRBV5-1 and TRBJ2-1, with 15 bases matching TRBD2. The CDR3 consists of 16 residues. From germline, CDR1 is SGHRS and CDR2 YFSETQ. The V segment lost 4 bases and the J segment 5 bases; nucleotides outside the gene matches: 4. The chain's CDR3 is CASSGTSGRLHNEQFF. CDR3 bases: TGCGCCAGCAGCGGGACTAGCGGGAGGCTTCACAATGAGCAGTTCTTC.

This clonotype was seen many times. The V call is TRBV11-2, the J call TRBJ1-2; 9 nucleotides align to TRBD1. Germline V gene lookup returns CDR1 SGHAT and CDR2 FQNNGV. J was trimmed by 7 bases and V by 7 bases; bases with no gene match: 16. This CDR3 has 16 amino acids. In DNA, the CDR3 is TGTGCCAGCAACGATCCGGGACAGGGAATCGCGACTGGCTACACCTTC. Protein product: CASNDPGQGIATGYTF.

At least ten counts were recorded for this clonotype. The gene calls are TRBV28 and TRBJ2-6; D is perhaps TRBD1 (6 bases). The CDR3 consists of 16 residues. V lost 5 bases, J lost 0 bases, and 11 bases lay in between. The germline V gene has CDR1 MDHEN and CDR2 SYDVKM. The CDR3 coding sequence is TGTGCCAGCAGTGCAGCAGGGGCCTCTGGGGCCAACGTCCTGACTTTC. It encodes CASSAAGASGANVLTF.

The chain carries TRBV5-4 and TRBJ2-2, with 7 bases identical to TRBD1. The J segment lost 4 bases and the V segment lost 4 bases, leaving 10 bases of the junction unmatched. This CDR3 has 16 residues. CDR1 SGHNT and CDR2 YYREEE come from the germline V gene (reference sequence). Here the CDR3 reads CASSHPGQKSTGELFF. DNA for the CDR3: TGTGCCAGCAGCCACCCGGGACAGAAAAGCACCGGGGAGCTGTTTTTT.

This clonotype was seen at least ten times. The chain is built from TRBV24-1 and TRBJ1-1; weak D call: TRBD1 (6 bases). Germline V gene lookup returns CDR1 KGHDR and CDR2 SFDVKD. Trimming took 8 bases from V and 0 from J, leaving 9 bases between them. This CDR3 comprises 13 residues. CDR3: CATKDSLNTEAFF. In DNA, the CDR3 is TGTGCCACCAAGGACAGTTTGAACACTGAAGCTTTCTTT.